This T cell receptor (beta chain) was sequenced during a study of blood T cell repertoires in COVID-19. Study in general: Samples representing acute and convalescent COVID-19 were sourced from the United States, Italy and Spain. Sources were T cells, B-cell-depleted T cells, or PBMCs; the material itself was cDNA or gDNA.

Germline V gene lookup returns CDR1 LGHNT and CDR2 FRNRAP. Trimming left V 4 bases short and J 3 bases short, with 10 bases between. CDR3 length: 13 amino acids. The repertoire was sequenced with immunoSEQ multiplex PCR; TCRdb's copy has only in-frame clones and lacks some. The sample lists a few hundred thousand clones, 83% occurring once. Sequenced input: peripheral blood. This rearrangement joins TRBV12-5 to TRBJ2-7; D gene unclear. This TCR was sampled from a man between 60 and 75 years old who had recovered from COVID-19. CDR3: CASGSGAYYEQYF. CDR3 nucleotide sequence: TGTGCTAGTGGTTCCGGAGCGTACTACGAGCAGTACTTC.